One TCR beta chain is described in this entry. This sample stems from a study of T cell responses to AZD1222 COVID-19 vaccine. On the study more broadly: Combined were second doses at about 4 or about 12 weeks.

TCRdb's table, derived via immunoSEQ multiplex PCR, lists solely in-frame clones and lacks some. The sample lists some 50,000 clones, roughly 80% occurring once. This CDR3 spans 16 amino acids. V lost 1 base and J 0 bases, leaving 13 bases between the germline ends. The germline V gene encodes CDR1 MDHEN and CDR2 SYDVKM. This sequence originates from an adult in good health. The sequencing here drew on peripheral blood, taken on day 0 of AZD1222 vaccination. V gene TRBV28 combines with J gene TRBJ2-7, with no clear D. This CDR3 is CASSLSPRMSSYEQYF. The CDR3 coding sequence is TGTGCCAGCAGTTTATCCCCCCGAATGAGCTCCTACGAGCAGTACTTC. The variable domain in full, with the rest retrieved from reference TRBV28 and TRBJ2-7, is DVKVTQSSRYLVKRTGEKVFLECVQDMDHENMFWYRQDPGLGLRLIYFSYDVKMKEKGDIPEGYSVSREKKERFSLILESASTNQTSMYLCASSLSPRMSSYEQYFGPGTRLTVT.